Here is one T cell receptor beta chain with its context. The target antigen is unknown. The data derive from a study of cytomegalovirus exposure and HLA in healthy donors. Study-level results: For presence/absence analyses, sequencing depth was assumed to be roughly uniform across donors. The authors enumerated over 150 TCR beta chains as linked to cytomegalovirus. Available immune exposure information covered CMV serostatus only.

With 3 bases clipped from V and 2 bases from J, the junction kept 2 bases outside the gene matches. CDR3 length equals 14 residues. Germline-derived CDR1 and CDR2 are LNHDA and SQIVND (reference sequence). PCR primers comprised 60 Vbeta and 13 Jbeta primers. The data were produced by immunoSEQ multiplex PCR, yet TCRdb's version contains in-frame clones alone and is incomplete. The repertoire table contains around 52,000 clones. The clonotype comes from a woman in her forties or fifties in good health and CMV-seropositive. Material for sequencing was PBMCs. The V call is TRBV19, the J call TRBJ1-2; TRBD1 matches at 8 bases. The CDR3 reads CASSIRTGNYGYTF. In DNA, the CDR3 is TGTGCCAGTAGTATTAGGACAGGGAACTATGGCTACACCTTC.